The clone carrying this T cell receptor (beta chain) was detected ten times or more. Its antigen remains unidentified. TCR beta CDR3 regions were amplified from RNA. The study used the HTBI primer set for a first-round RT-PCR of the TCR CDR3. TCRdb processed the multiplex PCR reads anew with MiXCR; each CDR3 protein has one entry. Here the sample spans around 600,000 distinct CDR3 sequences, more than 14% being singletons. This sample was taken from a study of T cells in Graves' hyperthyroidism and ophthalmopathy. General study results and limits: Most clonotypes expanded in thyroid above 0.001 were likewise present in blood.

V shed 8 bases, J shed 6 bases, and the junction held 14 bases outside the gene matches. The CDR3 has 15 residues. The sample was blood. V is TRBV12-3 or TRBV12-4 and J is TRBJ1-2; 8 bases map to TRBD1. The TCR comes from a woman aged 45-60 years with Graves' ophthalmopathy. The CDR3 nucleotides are TGTGCCAGCCGAGAGCCGGGACAGGTGGTCCATGGCTACACCTTC. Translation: CASREPGQVVHGYTF.